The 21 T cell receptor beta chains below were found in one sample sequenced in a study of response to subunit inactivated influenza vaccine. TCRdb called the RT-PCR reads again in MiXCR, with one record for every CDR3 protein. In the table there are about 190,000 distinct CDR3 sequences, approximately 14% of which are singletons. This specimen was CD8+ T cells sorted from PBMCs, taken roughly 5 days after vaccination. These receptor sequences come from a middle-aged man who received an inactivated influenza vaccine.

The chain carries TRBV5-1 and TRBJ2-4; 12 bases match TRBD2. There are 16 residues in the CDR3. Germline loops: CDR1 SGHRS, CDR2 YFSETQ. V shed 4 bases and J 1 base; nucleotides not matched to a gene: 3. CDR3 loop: CASSVTSGSAKNIQYF. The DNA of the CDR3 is TGCGCCAGCAGCGTGACTAGCGGGAGCGCCAAAAACATTCAGTACTTC.

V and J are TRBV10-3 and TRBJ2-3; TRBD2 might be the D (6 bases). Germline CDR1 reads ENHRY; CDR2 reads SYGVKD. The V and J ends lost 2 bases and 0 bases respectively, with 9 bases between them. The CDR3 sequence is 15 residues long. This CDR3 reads CAISEGGFSTDTQYF. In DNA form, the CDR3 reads TGTGCCATCAGTGAGGGGGGGTTTAGCACAGATACGCAGTATTTT.

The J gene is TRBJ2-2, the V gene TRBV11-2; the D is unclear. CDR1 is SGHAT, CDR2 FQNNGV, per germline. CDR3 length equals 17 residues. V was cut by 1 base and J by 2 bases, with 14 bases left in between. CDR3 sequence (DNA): TGTGCCAGCAGCTTAGTGTACACTACGGTCAACACCGGGGAGCTGTTTTTT. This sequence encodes CASSLVYTTVNTGELFF.

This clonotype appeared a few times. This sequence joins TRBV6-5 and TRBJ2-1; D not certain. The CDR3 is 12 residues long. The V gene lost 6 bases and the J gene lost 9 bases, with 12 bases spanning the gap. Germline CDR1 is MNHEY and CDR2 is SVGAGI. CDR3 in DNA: TGTGCCAGCAGCCTGAAAGGACGTGAGCAGTTCTTC. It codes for CASSLKGREQFF.

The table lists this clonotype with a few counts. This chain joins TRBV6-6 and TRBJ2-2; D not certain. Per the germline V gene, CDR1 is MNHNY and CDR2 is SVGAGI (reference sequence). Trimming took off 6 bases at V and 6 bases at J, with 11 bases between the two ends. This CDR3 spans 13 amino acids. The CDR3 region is CASRSAGAGELFF. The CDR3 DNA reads TGTGCCAGCAGGTCTGCAGGCGCCGGGGAGCTGTTTTTT.

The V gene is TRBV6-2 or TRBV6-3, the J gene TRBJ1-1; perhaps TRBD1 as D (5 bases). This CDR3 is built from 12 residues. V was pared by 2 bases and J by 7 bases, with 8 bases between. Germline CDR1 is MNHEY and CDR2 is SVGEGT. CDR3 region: CASSYPTVEAFF. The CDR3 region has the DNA TGTGCCAGCAGTTACCCGACAGTTGAAGCTTTCTTT.

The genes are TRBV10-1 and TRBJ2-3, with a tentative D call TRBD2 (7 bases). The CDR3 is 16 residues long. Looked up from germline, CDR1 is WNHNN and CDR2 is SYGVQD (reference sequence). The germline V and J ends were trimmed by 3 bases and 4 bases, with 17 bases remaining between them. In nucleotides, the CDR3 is TGCGCCAGCAGTGATGAGGCGGGGGCCCCTCCAGATACGCAGTATTTT. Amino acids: CASSDEAGAPPDTQYF.

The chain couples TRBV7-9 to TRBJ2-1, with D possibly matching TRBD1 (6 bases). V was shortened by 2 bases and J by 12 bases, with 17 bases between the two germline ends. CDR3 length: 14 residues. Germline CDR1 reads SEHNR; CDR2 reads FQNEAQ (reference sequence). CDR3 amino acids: CASSLSASSRGQFF. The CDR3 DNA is TGTGCCAGCAGCTTATCGGCTAGCTCCAGGGGGCAGTTCTTC.

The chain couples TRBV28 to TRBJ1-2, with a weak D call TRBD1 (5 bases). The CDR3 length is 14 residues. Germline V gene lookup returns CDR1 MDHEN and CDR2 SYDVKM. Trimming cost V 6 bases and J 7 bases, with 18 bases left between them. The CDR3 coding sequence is TGTGCCAGCAGCAGGGCTTGGCGGGGGGGTGGCTACACCTTC. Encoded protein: CASSRAWRGGGYTF.

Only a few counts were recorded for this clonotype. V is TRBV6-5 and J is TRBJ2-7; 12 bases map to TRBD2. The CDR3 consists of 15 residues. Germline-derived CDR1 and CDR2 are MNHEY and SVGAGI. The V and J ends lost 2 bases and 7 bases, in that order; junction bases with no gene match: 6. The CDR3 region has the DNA TGTGCCAGCAGTTACGGACTAGCGGGAACGAGGGAGCAGTACTTC. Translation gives CASSYGLAGTREQYF.

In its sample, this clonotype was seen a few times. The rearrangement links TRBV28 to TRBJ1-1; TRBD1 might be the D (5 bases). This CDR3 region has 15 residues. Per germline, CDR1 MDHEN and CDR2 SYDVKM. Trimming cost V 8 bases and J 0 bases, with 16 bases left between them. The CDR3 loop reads CASRDGDSMNTEAFF. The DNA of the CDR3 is TGTGCCAGCCGGGACGGCGATTCTATGAACACTGAAGCTTTCTTT. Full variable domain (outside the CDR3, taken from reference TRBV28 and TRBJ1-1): DVKVTQSSRYLVKRTGEKVFLECVQDMDHENMFWYRQDPGLGLRLIYFSYDVKMKEKGDIPEGYSVSREKKERFSLILESASTNQTSMYLCASRDGDSMNTEAFFGQGTRLTVV.

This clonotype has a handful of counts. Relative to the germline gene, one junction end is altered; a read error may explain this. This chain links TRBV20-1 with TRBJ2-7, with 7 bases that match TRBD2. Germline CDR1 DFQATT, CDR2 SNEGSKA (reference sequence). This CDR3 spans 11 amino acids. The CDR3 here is CSAETLGTTHF. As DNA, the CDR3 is TGCAGTGCCGAAACCCTCGGGACTACCCACTTC.

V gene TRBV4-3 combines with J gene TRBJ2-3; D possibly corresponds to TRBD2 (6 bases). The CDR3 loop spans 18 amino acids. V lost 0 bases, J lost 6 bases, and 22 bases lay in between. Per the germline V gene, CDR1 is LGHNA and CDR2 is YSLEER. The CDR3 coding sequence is TGCGCCAGCAGCCAAGATCATTCGGGTTTGGAGGGTGGCGATACGCAGTATTTT. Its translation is CASSQDHSGLEGGDTQYF.

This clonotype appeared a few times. The CDR3 loop is CASSYARTSGTYEQYF. In DNA form, the CDR3 reads TGTGCCAGCAGCTACGCCCGGACTAGCGGGACCTACGAGCAGTACTTC. The rearrangement joins TRBV28 to TRBJ2-7, with 12 bases identical to TRBD2. The V and J ends lost 6 bases and 2 bases, in that order; junction bases with no gene match: 8. The CDR3 covers 16 residues. Germline V gives CDR1 MDHEN, CDR2 SYDVKM.

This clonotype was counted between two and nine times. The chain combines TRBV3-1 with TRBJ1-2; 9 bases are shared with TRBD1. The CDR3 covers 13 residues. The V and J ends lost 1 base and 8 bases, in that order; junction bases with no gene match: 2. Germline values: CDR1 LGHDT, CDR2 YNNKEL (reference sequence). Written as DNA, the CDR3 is TGTGCCAGCAGCCAAGGGACAGGGGACGGCTACACCTTC. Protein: CASSQGTGDGYTF.

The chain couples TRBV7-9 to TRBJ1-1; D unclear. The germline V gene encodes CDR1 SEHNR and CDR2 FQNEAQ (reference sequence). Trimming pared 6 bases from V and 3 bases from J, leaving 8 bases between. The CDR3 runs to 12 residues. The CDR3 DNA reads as TGTGCCAGCAGACAAGGCGACACTGAAGCTTTCTTT. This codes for CASRQGDTEAFF. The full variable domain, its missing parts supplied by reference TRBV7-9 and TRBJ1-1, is DTGVSQNPRHKITKRGQNVTFRCDPISEHNRLYWYRQTLGQGPEFLTYFQNEAQLEKSRLLSDRFSAERPKGSFSTLEIQRTEQGDSAMYLCASRQGDTEAFFGQGTRLTVV.

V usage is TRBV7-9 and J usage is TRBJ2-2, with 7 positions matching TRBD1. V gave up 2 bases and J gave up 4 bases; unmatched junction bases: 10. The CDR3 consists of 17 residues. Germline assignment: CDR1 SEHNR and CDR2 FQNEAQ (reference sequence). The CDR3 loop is CASSLSLLGTATGELFF. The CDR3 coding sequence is TGTGCCAGCAGCTTATCTCTTTTGGGGACAGCCACCGGGGAGCTGTTTTTT.

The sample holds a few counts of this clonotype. Here the CDR3 DNA reads TGTGCCAGCAGCGTCCCTCGTAGGCACGAGCAGTACTTC. This sequence encodes CASSVPRRHEQYF. The V call is TRBV9, the J call TRBJ2-7; D gene ambiguous. Trimming left V 2 bases short and J 5 bases short, with 11 bases between. CDR3 length equals 13 residues. CDR1 and CDR2 (germline): SGDLS, YYNGEE.

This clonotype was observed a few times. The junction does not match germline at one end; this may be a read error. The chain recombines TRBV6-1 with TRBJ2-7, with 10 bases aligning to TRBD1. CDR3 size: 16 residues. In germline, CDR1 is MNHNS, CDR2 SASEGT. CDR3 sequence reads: CASSEIIDRGLDDQYF. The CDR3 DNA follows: TGTGCCAGCAGTGAAATAATTGACAGGGGGCTCGACGACCAGTACTTC.

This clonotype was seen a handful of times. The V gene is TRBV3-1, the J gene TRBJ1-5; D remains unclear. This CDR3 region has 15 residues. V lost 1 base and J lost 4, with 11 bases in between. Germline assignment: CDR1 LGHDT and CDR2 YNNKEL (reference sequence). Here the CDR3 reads CASSQVRPINQPQHF. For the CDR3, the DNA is TGTGCCAGCAGCCAAGTACGACCGATTAATCAGCCCCAGCATTTT.

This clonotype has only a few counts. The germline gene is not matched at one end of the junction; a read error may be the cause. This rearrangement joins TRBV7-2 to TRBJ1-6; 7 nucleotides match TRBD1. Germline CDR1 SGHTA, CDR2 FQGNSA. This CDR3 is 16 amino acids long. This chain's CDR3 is CASRLGTELYNSPLHF. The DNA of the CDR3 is TGTGCCAGCAGATTAGGGACAGAACTTTATAATTCACCCCTCCACTTT.